This passage covers 13 T cell receptor beta chains from one sample sequenced in a study of blood T cells in healthy people across ages. A sample-barcoded 5' primer and a J-beta primer mix were used in a second PCR of about 6 to 11 cycles. MiXCR, applied by TCRdb to the 5' RACE reads, yields one record per CDR3 protein. Altogether some 900,000 distinct CDR3 sequences are present, roughly 48% being singletons, with the ten largest covering 13%. The source material was blood. All receptors come from a man aged 30 to 39 in good health.

The CDR3 nucleotides are TGCGCCAGCAGCTTGGTAGCGGGCGCGGCTCAGCCCCAGCATTTT. Its protein product is CASSLVAGAAQPQHF. The rearrangement joins TRBV5-1 to TRBJ1-5, with D unresolved. Germline V gene lookup returns CDR1 SGHRS and CDR2 YFSETQ. Trimming took 0 bases from V and 6 from J, leaving 13 bases between them. The CDR3 sequence is 15 residues long. The variable domain in full, with the rest retrieved from reference TRBV5-1 and TRBJ1-5, is KAGVTQTPRYLIKTRGQQVTLSCSPISGHRSVSWYQQTPGQGLQFLFEYFSETQRNKGNFPGRFSGRQFSNSRSEMNVSTLELGDSALYLCASSLVAGAAQPQHFGDGTRLSIL.

The V call is TRBV18, the J call TRBJ1-2, with unresolved D. The V end lost 4 bases, the J end lost 5 bases, and 11 bases lay between the germline ends. Germline V gene sequence: CDR1 KGHSH, CDR2 LQKENI. This CDR3 contains 13 residues. This chain's CDR3 is CASSQESEYGYTF. The CDR3 coding sequence is TGTGCCAGCTCACAAGAATCAGAATATGGCTACACCTTC.

In its sample, this clonotype was seen many times. The chain has TRBV3-1 and TRBJ2-7, with TRBD2 matching 13 bases. J lost 1 base, V lost 2 bases, and 2 bases had no gene match. Germline-derived CDR1 and CDR2 are LGHDT and YNNKEL (reference sequence). This CDR3 contains 16 residues. CDR3 bases: TGTGCCAGCAGCCAATCGACTAGCGGGGGGTCCTACGAGCAGTACTTC. This sequence encodes CASSQSTSGGSYEQYF.

The J gene is TRBJ2-7, the V gene TRBV14; TRBD2 agrees at 11 bases. Germline CDR1 SGHDN, CDR2 FVKESK. This CDR3 contains 15 residues. Trimming took 0 bases from V and 7 from J; bases not matched to a gene: 5. Here the CDR3 DNA reads TGTGCCAGCAGCCAAGATAGCGGGGGGGCCCGAGAGCAGTACTTC. Protein sequence: CASSQDSGGAREQYF.

In its sample, this clonotype was seen a few times. The V and J genes are TRBV28 and TRBJ2-1; 10 nucleotides align to TRBD1. The CDR3 length is 14 residues. V trimming: 7 bases; J trimming: 10 bases; junction bases outside the gene matches: 10. The germline gives CDR1 MDHEN, CDR2 SYDVKM. The DNA for the CDR3 is TGTGCCAGCAAACTCGACAGGGGGCCTTTAGAGCAGTTCTTC. Its protein is CASKLDRGPLEQFF.

V is TRBV20-1 and J is TRBJ2-3, with TRBD1 matching 8 bases. CDR3 length: 13 residues. Germline loops: CDR1 DFQATT, CDR2 SNEGSKA (reference sequence). J was trimmed by 3 bases and V by 6 bases; bases with no gene match: 5. The CDR3 sequence is CSAEGQGTDTQYF. The CDR3 nucleotides read TGCAGTGCAGAAGGACAGGGAACAGATACGCAGTATTTT.

The chain couples TRBV29-1 to TRBJ2-1; TRBD1 agrees at 8 bases. This CDR3 spans 14 amino acids. Losses at the gene ends were 3 bases for V and 11 bases for J; bases not matched to a gene: 12. Germline assignment: CDR1 SQVTM and CDR2 ANQGSEA. Written as DNA, the CDR3 is TGCAGCGTTGAGACCGCGACAGGGGCGTCTAAGCAGTTCTTC. Protein sequence: CSVETATGASKQFF.

The V and J genes are TRBV12-5 and TRBJ2-2; 7 bases map to TRBD1. This CDR3 is built from 18 residues. The V and J ends lost 5 bases and 4 bases, in that order; junction bases with no gene match: 16. Germline-derived CDR1 and CDR2 are LGHNT and FRNRAP. CDR3 region: CASGIAPKTGEGTGELFF. The CDR3, as DNA: TGTGCTAGTGGTATCGCCCCTAAAACAGGGGAAGGCACCGGGGAGCTGTTTTTT.

This chain uses TRBV5-6 with TRBJ2-1, with 11 positions matching TRBD2. Germline CDR1 is SGHDT and CDR2 is YYEEEE. The CDR3 has 16 amino acids. The V segment lost 0 bases and the J segment 7 bases; nucleotides outside the gene matches: 6. CDR3 region: CASSLAQLAGVNEQFF. The CDR3 nucleotides are TGTGCCAGCAGCTTGGCCCAACTAGCGGGGGTGAATGAGCAGTTCTTC.

V usage is TRBV19 and J usage is TRBJ2-4; 9 nucleotides line up with TRBD1. The CDR3 runs to 14 residues. Germline assignment: CDR1 LNHDA and CDR2 SQIVND (reference sequence). V shed 5 bases, J shed 9 bases, and the junction held 8 bases outside the gene matches. The chain's CDR3 is CASSETGGSVIQYF. The CDR3 bases are TGTGCCAGTAGTGAGACAGGGGGATCAGTCATTCAGTACTTC.

The gene calls are TRBV5-1 and TRBJ1-6; weak D call: TRBD1 (5 bases). V dropped 5 bases and J dropped 8 bases, with 11 bases sitting between them. This CDR3 spans 13 amino acids. Germline V gene data show CDR1 as SGHRS and CDR2 as YFSETQ. The DNA of the CDR3 is TGCGCCAGCAGGCAGGGTCAGGATTCACCCCTCCACTTT. Translation gives CASRQGQDSPLHF.

About this clonotype itself: A much larger clone lies one base from this, so it may be a read error. The chain recombines TRBV10-3 with TRBJ2-5; possibly TRBD1 for D (6 bases). The V end lost 3 bases, the J end lost 2 bases, and 16 bases lay between the germline ends. CDR3 length: 16 residues. The germline gives CDR1 ENHRY, CDR2 SYGVKD. The CDR3, as DNA: TGTGCCATCAGTGACTGGGGCAGGGGTCTTCAAGAGACCCAGTACTTC. It yields the protein CAISDWGRGLQETQYF.

This rearrangement joins TRBV25-1 to TRBJ1-5; 8 nucleotides match TRBD1. There are 14 residues in the CDR3. Trimming took 6 bases from V and 6 from J; bases not matched to a gene: 7. The germline CDR1 and CDR2 sequences are MGHDK and SYGVNS. CDR3 sequence: CASSKTGDFQPQHF. The CDR3 region has the DNA TGTGCCAGCAGCAAGACAGGGGATTTTCAGCCCCAGCATTTT.